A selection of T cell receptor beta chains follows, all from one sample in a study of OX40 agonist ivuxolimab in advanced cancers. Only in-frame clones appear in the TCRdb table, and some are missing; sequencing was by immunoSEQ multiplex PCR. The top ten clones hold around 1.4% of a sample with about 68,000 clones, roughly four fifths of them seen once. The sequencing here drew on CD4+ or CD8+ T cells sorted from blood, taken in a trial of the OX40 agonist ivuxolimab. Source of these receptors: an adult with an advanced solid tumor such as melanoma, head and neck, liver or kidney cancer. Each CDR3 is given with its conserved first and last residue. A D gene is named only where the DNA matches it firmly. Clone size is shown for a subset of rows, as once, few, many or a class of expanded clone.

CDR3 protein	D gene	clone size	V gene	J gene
CATSRPRTGNTEAFF	TRBD1	once	TRBV15	TRBJ1-1
CASSSPTVSQETQYF	-	-	TRBV6-5	TRBJ2-5
CASSTGTGGSANEKLFF	TRBD1	-	TRBV11-2	TRBJ1-4
CAWSPQGYYGYTF	-	once	TRBV30	TRBJ1-2
CASSDGTGTYGYTF	TRBD1	once	TRBV2	TRBJ1-2
CSVVRNTEAFF	-	few	TRBV29-1	TRBJ1-1
CASSLGGGTGVTGELFF	TRBD1	-	TRBV7-6	TRBJ2-2
CASSRGGEQYF	-	once	TRBV6-1	TRBJ2-7
CASSPRGAGGLGETQYF	TRBD2	-	TRBV11-2	TRBJ2-5
CSGVGVGITEAFF	-	-	TRBV29-1	TRBJ1-1
CASSERGTASAYEQYF	TRBD1	-	TRBV25-1	TRBJ2-7
CASSPPTRDYGYTF	-	-	TRBV18	TRBJ1-2
CASSLTAQNTEAFF	-	once	TRBV28	TRBJ1-1
CASTQGSDSGGKLFF	-	-	TRBV6-5	TRBJ1-4
CASGSPANEKLFF	-	-	TRBV12-5	TRBJ1-4
CASSFDRGRTGELFF	TRBD1	once	TRBV5-1	TRBJ2-2
CASSRWGGSYNEQFF	TRBD2	-	TRBV5-4	TRBJ2-1
CASSLAPLAVGGPNEQFF	TRBD2	-	TRBV11-1	TRBJ2-1
CASSPAWWGGSDTEAFF	-	-	TRBV5-1	TRBJ1-1
CASSLVAALIWNTGELFF	-	-	TRBV7-2	TRBJ2-2
CASRAGTADRVAFF	TRBD1	once	TRBV28	TRBJ1-1
CASSLPRRTRARGYTF	-	-	TRBV7-8	TRBJ1-2
CASSRASGNTIYF	-	-	TRBV6-1	TRBJ1-3
CASRTDRGGKTQYF	TRBD1	once	TRBV6-4	TRBJ2-5
CASRLGTANYGYTF	TRBD1	-	TRBV6-6	TRBJ1-2
CASSESSGTGDTEAFF	TRBD1	-	TRBV10-2	TRBJ1-1
CASSLSGATNEKLFF	-	-	TRBV5-1	TRBJ1-4
CASSEFGGEETQYF	TRBD2	-	TRBV25-1	TRBJ2-5
CATTRPDLGIQYF	-	-	TRBV19	TRBJ2-4
CSVVTGVHEQFF	-	-	TRBV29-1	TRBJ2-1
CASSLGGTGFNYGYTF	TRBD1	-	TRBV28	TRBJ1-2
CASSLQGPDTQYF	-	-	TRBV11-3	TRBJ2-3
CASSLGTGDLETQYF	TRBD1	-	TRBV7-9	TRBJ2-5
CASSLGQLNTEAFF	-	-	TRBV18	TRBJ1-1
CASTRRGYEQYF	-	once	TRBV5-8	TRBJ2-7
CASRQVVENNSPLHF	-	-	TRBV5-1	TRBJ1-6
CASSFQPGVNQPQHF	-	once	TRBV7-8	TRBJ1-5
CASSLGLVGSPLHF	-	-	TRBV11-2	TRBJ1-6
CASSGGRGSGTEAFF	-	-	TRBV28	TRBJ1-1
CASSLGTTVKSSPLHF	-	-	TRBV5-1	TRBJ1-6
CASSMWQRSSTDTQYF	-	-	TRBV19	TRBJ2-3
CASSLVAGGRFRGETQYF	TRBD2	-	TRBV5-5	TRBJ2-5
CASSASGRNQPQHF	-	-	TRBV28	TRBJ1-5
CASRKTSGIPDEFF	-	-	TRBV27	TRBJ2-1
CATRLGGVGGSETQYF	TRBD2	-	TRBV10-3	TRBJ2-5
CASQYQGGTDTQYF	TRBD1	-	TRBV9	TRBJ2-3
CASSRGRYNYGYTF	-	-	TRBV13	TRBJ1-2
CANQTGAVGNTIYF	TRBD1	-	TRBV19	TRBJ1-3
CASSRAGQGSSYEQYF	TRBD1	once	TRBV19	TRBJ2-7
CASSPRLGGGEGYTF	-	-	TRBV11-2	TRBJ1-2
CASSLGDSVQETQYF	TRBD1	-	TRBV7-9	TRBJ2-5
CASSWGAGQETQYF	-	-	TRBV5-1	TRBJ2-5
CAISEKEYEQYF	-	-	TRBV10-3	TRBJ2-7
CASSLGPNYLYYGYTF	-	-	TRBV7-2	TRBJ1-2
CASSPGLAGGYNEQFF	TRBD2	-	TRBV18	TRBJ2-1
CASSRGQGNEKLFF	TRBD1	once	TRBV7-2	TRBJ1-4
CASSFLRGSASGYTF	-	-	TRBV28	TRBJ1-2
CASSLDDSGGAYNEQFF	TRBD2	once	TRBV7-7	TRBJ2-1
CASSLVRELNSPLHF	-	-	TRBV5-1	TRBJ1-6
CASSEWGGASEKLFF	-	-	TRBV25-1	TRBJ1-4